The clone carrying this T cell receptor (beta chain) showed up just a few times. This entry comes from a study of blood T cells in healthy people across ages. Per the germline V gene, CDR1 is SGHTA and CDR2 is FQGNSA. The CDR3 spans 14 residues. Trimming took 7 bases from V and 2 from J; bases not matched to a gene: 5. A second PCR, run for about 7 to 11 cycles, used a sample-barcoded 5' primer plus a J-beta primer mix. TCRdb re-derived calls from the 5' RACE reads in MiXCR, one entry per CDR3 protein. The repertoire consists of about 800,000 distinct CDR3 sequences, with roughly 64% occurring once and the leading ten covering roughly 22%.

This sequence joins TRBV7-2 and TRBJ2-7; 10 bases match TRBD2. Source material: blood. The TCR was taken from a man aged 25-45 years in good health. The CDR3 is CASTLGLATYEQYF. CDR3 bases: TGTGCCAGCACCTTGGGACTAGCGACCTACGAGCAGTACTTC.